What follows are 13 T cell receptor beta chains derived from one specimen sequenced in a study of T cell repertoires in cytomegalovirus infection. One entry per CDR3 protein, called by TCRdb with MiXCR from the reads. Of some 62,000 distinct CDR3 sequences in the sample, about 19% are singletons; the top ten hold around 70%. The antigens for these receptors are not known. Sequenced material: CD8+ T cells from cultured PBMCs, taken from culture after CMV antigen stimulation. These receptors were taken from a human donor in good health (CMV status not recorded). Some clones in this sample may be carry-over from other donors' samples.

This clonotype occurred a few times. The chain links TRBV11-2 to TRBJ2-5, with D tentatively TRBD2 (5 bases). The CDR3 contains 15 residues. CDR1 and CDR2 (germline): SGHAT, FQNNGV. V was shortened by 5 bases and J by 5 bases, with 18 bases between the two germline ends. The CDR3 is CASSGVVGVMETQYF. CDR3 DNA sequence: TGTGCCAGCAGCGGGGTGGTCGGGGTGATGGAGACCCAGTACTTC. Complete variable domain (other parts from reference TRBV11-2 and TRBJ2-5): EAGVAQSPRYKIIEKRQSVAFWCNPISGHATLYWYQQILGQGPKLLIQFQNNGVVDDSQLPKDRFSAERLKGVDSTLKIQPAKLEDSAVYLCASSGVVGVMETQYFGPGTRLLVL.

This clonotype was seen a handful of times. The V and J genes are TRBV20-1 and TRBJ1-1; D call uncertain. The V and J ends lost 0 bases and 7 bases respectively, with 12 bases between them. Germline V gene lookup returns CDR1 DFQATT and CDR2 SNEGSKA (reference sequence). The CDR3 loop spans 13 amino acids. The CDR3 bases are TGCAGTGCTAGAGATTGGAACGTCGATGAAGCTTTCTTT. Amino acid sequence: CSARDWNVDEAFF.

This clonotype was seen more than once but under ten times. CDR3: CAISEARDSPISPLHF. The DNA for the CDR3 is TGTGCCATCAGTGAGGCTCGGGACAGCCCAATTTCACCCCTCCACTTT. The chain combines TRBV10-3 with TRBJ1-6; 7 bases agree with TRBD1. J was trimmed by 9 bases and V by 2 bases; bases with no gene match: 10. There are 16 residues in the CDR3. CDR1 is ENHRY and CDR2 is SYGVKD in the germline V gene.

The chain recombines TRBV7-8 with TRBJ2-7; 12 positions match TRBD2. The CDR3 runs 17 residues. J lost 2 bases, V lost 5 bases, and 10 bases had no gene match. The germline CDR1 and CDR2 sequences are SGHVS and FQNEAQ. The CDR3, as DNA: TGTGCCAGCAGCCCCGGACTAGCGGGGCGTATAACCTACGAGCAGTACTTC. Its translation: CASSPGLAGRITYEQYF.

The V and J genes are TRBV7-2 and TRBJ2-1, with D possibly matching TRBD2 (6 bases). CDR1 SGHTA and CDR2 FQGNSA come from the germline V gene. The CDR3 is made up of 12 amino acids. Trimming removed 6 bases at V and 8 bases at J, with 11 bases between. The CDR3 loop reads CASSPKRDEQFF. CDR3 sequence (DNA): TGTGCCAGCAGTCCAAAGCGGGATGAGCAGTTCTTC.

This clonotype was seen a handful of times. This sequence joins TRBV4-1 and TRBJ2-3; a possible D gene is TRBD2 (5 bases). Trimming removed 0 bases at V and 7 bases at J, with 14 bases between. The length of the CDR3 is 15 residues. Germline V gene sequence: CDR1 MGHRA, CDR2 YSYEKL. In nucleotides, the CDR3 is TGCGCCAGCAGCCAAGATCCGGGGAAACTTCATACGCAGTATTTT. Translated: CASSQDPGKLHTQYF.

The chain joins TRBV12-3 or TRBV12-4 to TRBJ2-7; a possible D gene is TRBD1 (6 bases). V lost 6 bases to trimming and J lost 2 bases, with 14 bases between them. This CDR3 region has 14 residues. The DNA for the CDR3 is TGTGCCAGCAGCCGGACAGTTAGCACCTACGAGCAGTACTTC. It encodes CASSRTVSTYEQYF.

Here the CDR3 DNA reads TGTGCCAGCAGCTTAGTAGGATCCATGAACACTGAAGCTTTCTTT. It encodes CASSLVGSMNTEAFF. V usage is TRBV7-8 and J usage is TRBJ1-1; D unresolved. Trimming took off 1 base at V and 0 bases at J, with 9 bases between the two ends. Per germline, CDR1 SGHVS and CDR2 FQNEAQ. The CDR3 runs to 15 residues. Combining the CDR3 with reference TRBV7-8 and TRBJ1-1 gives the whole variable domain GAGVSQSPRYKVAKRGQDVALRCDPISGHVSLFWYQQALGQGPEFLTYFQNEAQLDKSGLPSDRFFAERPEGSVSTLKIQRTQQEDSAVYLCASSLVGSMNTEAFFGQGTRLTVV.

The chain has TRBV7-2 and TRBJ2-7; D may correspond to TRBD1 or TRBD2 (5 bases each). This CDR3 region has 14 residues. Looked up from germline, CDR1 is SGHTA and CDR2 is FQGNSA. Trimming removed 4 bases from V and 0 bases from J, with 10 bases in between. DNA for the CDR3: TGTGCCAGCAGCTCCTTTGGGGGCTCCTACGAGCAGTACTTC. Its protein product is CASSSFGGSYEQYF.

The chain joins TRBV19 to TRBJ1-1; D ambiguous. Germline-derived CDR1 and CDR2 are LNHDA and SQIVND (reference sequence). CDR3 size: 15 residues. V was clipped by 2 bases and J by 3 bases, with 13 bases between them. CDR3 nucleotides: TGTGCCAGTAGTATAAGCCTTTCGCCCCACACTGAAGCTTTCTTT. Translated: CASSISLSPHTEAFF. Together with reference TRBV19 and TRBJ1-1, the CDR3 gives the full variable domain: DGGITQSPKYLFRKEGQNVTLSCEQNLNHDAMYWYRQDPGQGLRLIYYSQIVNDFQKGDIAEGYSVSREKKESFPLTVTSAQKNPTAFYLCASSISLSPHTEAFFGQGTRLTVV.

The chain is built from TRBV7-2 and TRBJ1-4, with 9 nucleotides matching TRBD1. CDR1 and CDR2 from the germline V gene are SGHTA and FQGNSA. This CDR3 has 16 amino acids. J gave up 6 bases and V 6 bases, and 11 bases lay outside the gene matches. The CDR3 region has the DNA TGTGCCAGCAGGCCGGACCCTACAGGGGGCCATGAAAAACTGTTTTTT. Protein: CASRPDPTGGHEKLFF.

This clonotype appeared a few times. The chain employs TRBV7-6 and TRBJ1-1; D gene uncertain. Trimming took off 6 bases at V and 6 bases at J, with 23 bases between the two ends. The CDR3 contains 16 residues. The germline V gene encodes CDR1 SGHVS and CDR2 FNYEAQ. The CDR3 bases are TGTGCCAGCAGTGCCTTATACCGGGCCCTCGAGGCTGAAGCTTTCTTT. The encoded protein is CASSALYRALEAEAFF.

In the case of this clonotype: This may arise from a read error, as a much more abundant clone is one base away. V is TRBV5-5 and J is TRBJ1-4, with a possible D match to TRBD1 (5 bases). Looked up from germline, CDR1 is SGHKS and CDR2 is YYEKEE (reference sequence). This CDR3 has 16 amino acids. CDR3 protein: CASSPDQTATNENLFF. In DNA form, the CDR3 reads TGTGCCAGCAGCCCGGATCAGACAGCAACTAATGAAAACCTGTTTTTT.